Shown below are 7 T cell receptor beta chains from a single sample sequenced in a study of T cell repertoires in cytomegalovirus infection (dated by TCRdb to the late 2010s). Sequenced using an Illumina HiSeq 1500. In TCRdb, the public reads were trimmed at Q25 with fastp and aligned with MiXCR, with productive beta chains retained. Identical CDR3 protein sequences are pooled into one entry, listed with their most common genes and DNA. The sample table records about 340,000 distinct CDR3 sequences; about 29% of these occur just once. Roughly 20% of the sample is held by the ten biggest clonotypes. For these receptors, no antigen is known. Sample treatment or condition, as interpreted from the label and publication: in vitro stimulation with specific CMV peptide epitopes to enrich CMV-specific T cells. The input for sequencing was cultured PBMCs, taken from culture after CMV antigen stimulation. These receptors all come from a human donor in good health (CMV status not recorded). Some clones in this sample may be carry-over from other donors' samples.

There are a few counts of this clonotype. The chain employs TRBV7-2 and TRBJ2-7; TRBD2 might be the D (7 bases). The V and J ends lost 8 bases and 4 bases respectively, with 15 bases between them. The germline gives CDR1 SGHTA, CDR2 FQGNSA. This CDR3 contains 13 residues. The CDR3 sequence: CASLWGGAYEQYF. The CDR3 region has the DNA TGTGCCAGCCTCTGGGGGGGGGCGTACGAGCAGTACTTC. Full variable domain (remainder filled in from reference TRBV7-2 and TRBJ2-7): GAGVSQSPSNKVTEKGKDVELRCDPISGHTALYWYRQSLGQGLEFLIYFQGNSAPDKSGLPSDRFSAERTGGSVSTLTIQRTQQEDSAVYLCASLWGGAYEQYFGPGTRLTVT.

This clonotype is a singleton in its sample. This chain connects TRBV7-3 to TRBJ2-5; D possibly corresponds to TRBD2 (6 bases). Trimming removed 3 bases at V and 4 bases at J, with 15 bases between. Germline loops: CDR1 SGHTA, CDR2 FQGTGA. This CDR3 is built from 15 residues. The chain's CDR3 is CASSLGPGSGETQYF. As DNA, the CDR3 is TGTGCCAGCAGCTTGGGTCCCGGGAGCGGAGAGACCCAGTACTTC.

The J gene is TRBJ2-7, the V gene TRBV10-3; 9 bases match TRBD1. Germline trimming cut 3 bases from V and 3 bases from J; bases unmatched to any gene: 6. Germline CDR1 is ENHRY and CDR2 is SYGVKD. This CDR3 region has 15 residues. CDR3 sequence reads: CAISEVPGQGYEQYF. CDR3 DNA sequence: TGTGCCATCAGTGAAGTCCCGGGACAGGGCTACGAGCAGTACTTC.

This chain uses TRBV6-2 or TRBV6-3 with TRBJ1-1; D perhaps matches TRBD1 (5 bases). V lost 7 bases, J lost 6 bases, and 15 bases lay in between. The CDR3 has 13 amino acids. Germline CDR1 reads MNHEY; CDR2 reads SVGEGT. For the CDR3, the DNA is TGTGCCAGCAAAAGGTCACAGGTCGCTGAAGCTTTCTTT. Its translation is CASKRSQVAEAFF.

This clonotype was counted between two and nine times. The CDR3 bases are TGTGCCAGCAGTTCCACCGGGAGGGGACCTTCCTACAATGAGCAGTTCTTC. This encodes CASSSTGRGPSYNEQFF. This rearrangement joins TRBV27 to TRBJ2-1, with TRBD2 matching over 8 bases. The CDR3 runs 17 residues. The junction had 9 bases not matched to a gene; V was cut back by 4 bases and J by 1 base. Germline V gives CDR1 MNHEY, CDR2 SMNVEV (reference sequence).

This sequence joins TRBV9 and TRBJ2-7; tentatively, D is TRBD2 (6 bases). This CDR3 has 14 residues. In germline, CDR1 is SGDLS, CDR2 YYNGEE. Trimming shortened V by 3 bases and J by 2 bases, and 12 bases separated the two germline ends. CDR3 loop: CASSGTSSTYEQYF. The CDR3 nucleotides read TGTGCCAGCAGCGGAACTAGCAGCACCTACGAGCAGTACTTC.

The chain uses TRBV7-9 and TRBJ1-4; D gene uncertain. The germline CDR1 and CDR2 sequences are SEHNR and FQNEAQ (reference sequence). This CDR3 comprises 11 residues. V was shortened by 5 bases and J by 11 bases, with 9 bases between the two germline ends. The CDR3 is CASSRSGKLFF. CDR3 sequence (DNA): TGTGCCAGCAGCCGAAGTGGGAAACTGTTTTTT.